The rows below give T cell receptor beta chains drawn from one sample of a study of blood T cell repertoires in COVID-19. The table came from immunoSEQ multiplex PCR; TCRdb's copy has only in-frame clones and leaves some out. Of under 85,000 clones listed, about 88% are singletons. Material for sequencing was peripheral blood. The source is a man in his 70s with active or convalescent COVID-19. The CDR3 runs from the conserved cysteine through the conserved F or W. Fields, in order: J gene, V gene, D gene, clone size, CDR3 length, CDR3 DNA, CDR3 protein. D genes are given only for firm matches. Some rows have no size entry. The others give once, few or many, or a class for an expanded clone.

TRBJ2-1	TRBV27	-	-	15	TGTGCCAGCAGTTCCGCCAGGGAAACAAACAATGAGCAGTTCTTC	CASSSARETNNEQFF
TRBJ1-2	TRBV4-1	-	-	13	TGCGCCAGCAGCCAGGGACTCGACCCTGGCTACACCTTC	CASSQGLDPGYTF
TRBJ2-3	TRBV7-9	TRBD1	-	16	TGTGCCAGCAGCTCCGGGACAGGGGGAGGTATAGATACGCAGTATTTT	CASSSGTGGGIDTQYF
TRBJ1-1	TRBV9	-	-	14	TGTGCCAGCAGCGTAGTTGGGGGCTTGGCTGAAGCTTTCTTT	CASSVVGGLAEAFF
TRBJ1-2	TRBV5-1	TRBD1	-	14	TGCGCCAGCAGCTCCGCCGGGACAGGGTTGGGCTACACCTTC	CASSSAGTGLGYTF
TRBJ2-7	TRBV19	-	-	15	TGTGCCAGTAGTATAGGGGGCGCACAGTCCTACGAGCAGTACTTC	CASSIGGAQSYEQYF
TRBJ1-4	TRBV5-1	TRBD1	-	15	TGCGCCAGCAGCTTGTATGGGACAGCCGGCGAAAAACTGTTTTTT	CASSLYGTAGEKLFF
TRBJ2-3	TRBV4-1	TRBD2	-	18	TGCGCCAGCAGCCAACAGTCCGGGACTAGCGACCCCACAGATACGCAGTATTTT	CASSQQSGTSDPTDTQYF
TRBJ2-1	TRBV9	-	-	14	TGTGCCAGCGCAGCGGAAATAGCGGAAAATGAGCAGTTCTTC	CASAAEIAENEQFF
TRBJ2-1	TRBV19	TRBD1	-	13	TGTGCCAGTAAAGGGACAGGGGTCAATGAGCAGTTCTTC	CASKGTGVNEQFF
TRBJ2-7	TRBV11-2	TRBD1	few	14	TGTGCCAGCACCAGGACAGGGGCCACCTACGAGCAGTACTTC	CASTRTGATYEQYF
TRBJ1-1	TRBV5-4	TRBD1	-	15	TGTGCCAGCAGCTTGGAAACAGGGGGGAACACTGAAGCTTTCTTT	CASSLETGGNTEAFF
TRBJ2-3	TRBV5-1	-	-	17	TGCGCCAGCAGCAGCGGCCCGTGGTCCGGGGACACAGATACGCAGTATTTT	CASSSGPWSGDTDTQYF
TRBJ2-1	TRBV19	TRBD1	-	17	TGTGCCAGTAGTGCCTCGCCGAACAGGGGGCGCTACAATGAGCAGTTCTTC	CASSASPNRGRYNEQFF
TRBJ1-2	TRBV9	-	-	16	TGTGCCAGCAGCGTAGCTACTGGACAGCTTATTTATGGCTACACCTTC	CASSVATGQLIYGYTF
TRBJ1-2	TRBV5-6	-	-	14	TGTGCCAGCAGCTTGGTAGGGAGGGAGGATGGCTACACCTTC	CASSLVGREDGYTF
TRBJ2-5	TRBV25-1	-	few	14	TGTGCCAGCAGTGCCCGCGGCGTTCAAGAGACCCAGTACTTC	CASSARGVQETQYF
TRBJ1-1	TRBV3-1/TRBV3-2	TRBD1	-	15	TGTGCCAGCAGCCAACTCAGGGGGTGGAACACTGAAGCTTTCTTT	CASSQLRGWNTEAFF
TRBJ2-7	TRBV19	TRBD1	-	13	TGTGCCAGCAGGGGACAGGGGAGGTACGAGCAGTACTTC	CASRGQGRYEQYF
TRBJ1-2	TRBV12-3/TRBV12-4	-	-	13	TGTGCCAGCACCGAGGGAAGTATATCTGGCTACACCTTC	CASTEGSISGYTF